This paragraph reports one T cell receptor (beta chain). The treatment denotes: oral pan-JAK inhibitor, 5-10 mg twice daily. The data originate from a study of CD8+ T cells in alopecia areata. The CDR3 has 14 amino acids. Trimming left V 5 bases short and J 6 bases short, with 15 bases between. In germline, CDR1 is MNHNY, CDR2 SVGAGI (reference sequence). The authors extracted RNA and reverse transcribed it into cDNA as the sequencing template. Measured with immunoSEQ multiplex PCR; TCRdb has only the in-frame clones, and not every one. The sample holds around 140,000 clones, around 87% seen once. The TCR originated in a human donor with alopecia areata. This rearrangement joins TRBV6-6 to TRBJ2-3, with TRBD2 as a possible D gene (5 bases). The input for sequencing was CD8+ T cells sorted from blood, taken at week 4, from a patient treated with tofacitinib. The CDR3: CASSLIGLSDTQYF. The CDR3, as DNA: TGTGCCAGCAGTCTAATAGGACTCTCCGATACGCAGTATTTT.